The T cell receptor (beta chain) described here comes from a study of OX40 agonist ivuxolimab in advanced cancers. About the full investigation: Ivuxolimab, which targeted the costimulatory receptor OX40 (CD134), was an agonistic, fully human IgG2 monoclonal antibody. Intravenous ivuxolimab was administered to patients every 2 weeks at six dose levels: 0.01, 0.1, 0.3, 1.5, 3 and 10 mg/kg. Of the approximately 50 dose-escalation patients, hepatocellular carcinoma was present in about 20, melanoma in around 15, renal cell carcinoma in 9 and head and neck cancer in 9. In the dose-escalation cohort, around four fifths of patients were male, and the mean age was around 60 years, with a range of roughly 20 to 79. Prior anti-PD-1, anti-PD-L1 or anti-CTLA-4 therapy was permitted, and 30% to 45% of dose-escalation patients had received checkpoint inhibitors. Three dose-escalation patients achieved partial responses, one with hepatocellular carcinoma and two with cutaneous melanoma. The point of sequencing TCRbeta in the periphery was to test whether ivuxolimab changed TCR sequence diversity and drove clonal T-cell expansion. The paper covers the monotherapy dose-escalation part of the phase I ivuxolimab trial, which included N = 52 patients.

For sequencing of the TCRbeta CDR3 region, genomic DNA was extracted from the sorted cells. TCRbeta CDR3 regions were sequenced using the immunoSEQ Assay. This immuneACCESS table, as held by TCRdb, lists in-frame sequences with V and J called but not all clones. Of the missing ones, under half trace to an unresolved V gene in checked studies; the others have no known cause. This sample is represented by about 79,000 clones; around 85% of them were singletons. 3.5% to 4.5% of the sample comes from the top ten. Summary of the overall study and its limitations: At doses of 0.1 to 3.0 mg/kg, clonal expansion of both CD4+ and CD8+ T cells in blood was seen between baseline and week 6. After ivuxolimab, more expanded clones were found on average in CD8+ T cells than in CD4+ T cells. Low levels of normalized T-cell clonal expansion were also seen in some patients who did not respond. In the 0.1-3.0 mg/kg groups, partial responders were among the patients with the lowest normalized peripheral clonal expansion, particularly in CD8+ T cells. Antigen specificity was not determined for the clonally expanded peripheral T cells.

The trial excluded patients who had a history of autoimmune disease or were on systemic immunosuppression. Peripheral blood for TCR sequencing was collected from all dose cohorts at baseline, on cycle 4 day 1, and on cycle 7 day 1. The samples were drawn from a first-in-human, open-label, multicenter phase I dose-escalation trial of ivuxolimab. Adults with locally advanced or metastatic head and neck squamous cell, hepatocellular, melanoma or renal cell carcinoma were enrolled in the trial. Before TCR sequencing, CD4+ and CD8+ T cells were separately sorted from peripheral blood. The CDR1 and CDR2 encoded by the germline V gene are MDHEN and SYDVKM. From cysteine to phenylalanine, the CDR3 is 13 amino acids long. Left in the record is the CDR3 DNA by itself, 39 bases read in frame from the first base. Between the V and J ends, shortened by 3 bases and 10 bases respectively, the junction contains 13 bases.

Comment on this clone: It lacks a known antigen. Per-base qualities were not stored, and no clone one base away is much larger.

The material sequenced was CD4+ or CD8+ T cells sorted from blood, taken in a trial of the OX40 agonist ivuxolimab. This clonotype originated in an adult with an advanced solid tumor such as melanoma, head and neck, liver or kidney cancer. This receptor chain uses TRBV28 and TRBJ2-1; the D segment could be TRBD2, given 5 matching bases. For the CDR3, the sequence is CASSLPPSGEQFF. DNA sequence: TGTGCCAGCAGTTTGCCCCCCTCGGGGGAGCAGTTCTTC.